The next 17 T cell receptor beta chains were all read from a single sample in a study of T cells in women clearing cervical HPV infection. Data came from immunoSEQ multiplex PCR; TCRdb stores just in-frame clones and leaves some out. The sample yields fewer than 30,000 clones, of which the top ten take up under 6.5%. The specimen sequenced was blood buffy coat. Source of these receptors: a woman aged 18 to 75 with a cervical HPV16 infection that either progressed to CIN3+ or cleared (not recorded which).

Notes on this clone: The read halts 3 residues ahead of the CDR3 end, with the missing end drawn from the germline J gene. The chain combines TRBV10-1 with TRBJ2-2; no definite D call. CDR3 size: 13 residues. Trimming pared 6 bases from V and 0 bases from J, leaving 5 bases between. Per germline, CDR1 WNHNN and CDR2 SYGVQD (reference sequence). The sequenced part of the CDR3 DNA is TGCGCCAGCAGGAGCGCGAACACCGGGGAG. It encodes CASRSANTGE. The whole CDR3 protein is CASRSANTGELFF.

On this clone: The read falls 3 residues short of the CDR3 end, and the missing part is taken from the germline J gene. This chain links TRBV19 with TRBJ1-4; D is ambiguous. The ends were cut back, 7 bases at V and 4 bases at J, with 10 bases in the middle. Germline values: CDR1 LNHDA, CDR2 SQIVND (reference sequence). This CDR3 comprises 13 residues. The sequenced CDR3 bases are TGTGCCAGTACTGCGGTGAATAATGAAAAA. Protein sequence: CASTAVNNEK. The full CDR3 protein is CASTAVNNEKLFF.

Concerning this clone: The DNA ends 3 residues before the CDR3 does, and the rest of the CDR3 is filled in from the germline J gene. This chain joins TRBV7-9 and TRBJ1-4; unclear D gene. The CDR3 is 13 residues long. The germline CDR1 and CDR2 sequences are SEHNR and FQNEAQ (reference sequence). Here the CDR3 reads CASRQGVVSPLFF. Partial CDR3 DNA: TGTGCCAGCAGACAAGGTGTCGTTTCACCA. The whole variable domain, remainder taken from reference TRBV7-9 and TRBJ1-4, is DTGVSQNPRHKITKRGQNVTFRCDPISEHNRLYWYRQTLGQGPEFLTYFQNEAQLEKSRLLSDRFSAERPKGSFSTLEIQRTEQGDSAMYLCASRQGVVSPLFFGSGTQLSVL.

In the case of this clone: The CDR3 end is not reached by the read, which stops 3 residues before it; the germline J gene fills it in. This sequence joins TRBV5-1 and TRBJ1-1, with 7 bases identical to TRBD1. V was pared by 1 base and J by 4 bases, with 7 bases of the junction left unmatched. CDR1 is SGHRS and CDR2 is YFSETQ in the germline V gene. CDR3 length: 15 amino acids. CDR3 residues: CASSLTGDGRTEAFF. The CDR3 DNA, read in part, is TGCGCCAGCAGCTTGACAGGGGATGGGCGCACTGAA.

Concerning this clone: The read finishes 3 residues shy of the CDR3 end, and the germline J gene is used to complete it. This chain uses TRBV5-3 with TRBJ2-2; D is undetermined. TRBV5-3 is an ORF, and what it does is uncertain. The CDR3 is 14 amino acids. Partial CDR3 DNA: TGTGCCAGAAGCTTGGACGGTTTTAATGAAAAG. Translating it yields CARSLDGFNEK. The CDR3 as a whole reads CARSLDGFNEKLFF.

To note about this clone: Read coverage stops 3 residues before the CDR3 terminus; the germline J gene supplies the remainder. This chain joins TRBV6-1 and TRBJ2-3; 9 nucleotides agree with TRBD1. The CDR3 extends over 15 amino acids. The V gene's germline CDR1 is MNHNS and CDR2 SASEGT. Losses at the gene ends were 2 bases for V and 5 bases for J; bases not matched to a gene: 5. The CDR3 DNA, read in part, is TGTGCCAGCAGTGAATCGACAGGGGGGCAAGATACG. Its translation is CASSESTGGQDT. In full, the CDR3 reads CASSESTGGQDTQYF.

As for this clone: Read coverage stops 3 residues before the CDR3 terminus; the germline J gene supplies the remainder. The rearrangement joins TRBV20-1 to TRBJ1-5, with D maybe TRBD1 (5 bases). V lost 5 bases, J lost 0 bases, and 14 bases lay in between. Germline V gene lookup returns CDR1 DFQATT and CDR2 SNEGSKA (reference sequence). This CDR3 region has 15 residues. Incomplete CDR3 DNA: TGCAGTGCTCCAGATCCCGACAGTAGCAATCAGCCC. Its translation is CSAPDPDSSNQP. The whole CDR3 protein is CSAPDPDSSNQPQHF.

Points on this clone: From the germline J gene comes the end of the CDR3, since the read stops 3 residues before it. The chain recombines TRBV7-6 with TRBJ2-2; 8 bases line up with TRBD1. Germline V gene lookup returns CDR1 SGHVS and CDR2 FNYEAQ. The CDR3 runs to 16 residues. Partial CDR3 DNA: TGTGCCAGCAGCTCACATTTTTGGGACAGGAATGAAAAG. This gives the protein CASSSHFWDRNEK. The whole CDR3 sequence is CASSSHFWDRNEKLFF.

As concerns this clone: Coverage ceases 3 residues before the CDR3 finishes, and the germline J gene fills in the end. The chain recombines TRBV7-2 with TRBJ2-3; 9 nucleotides match TRBD2. From germline, CDR1 is SGHTA and CDR2 FQGNSA. The CDR3 totals 15 residues. V dropped 4 bases and J dropped 4; count of bases not matched to a gene: 6. The sequenced part of the CDR3 DNA is TGTGCCAGCAGCTATGCGGGGGGGGGCTCAGATACG. It encodes CASSYAGGGSDT. The full CDR3 protein reads CASSYAGGGSDTQYF.

A word on this clone: The DNA ends 3 residues before the CDR3 does, and the rest of the CDR3 is filled in from the germline J gene. The gene calls are TRBV5-1 and TRBJ2-1; TRBD1 matches at 8 bases. Trimming cost V 0 bases and J 7 bases; bases outside gene matches: 6. Germline CDR1 SGHRS, CDR2 YFSETQ. This CDR3 region has 15 residues. The CDR3: CASSLVQGAWNEQFF. The CDR3 bases that were read are TGCGCCAGCAGCTTGGTCCAGGGGGCCTGGAATGAG.

Comment on this clone: The observed sequence ends 3 residues before the CDR3 terminus, with the missing tail filled in from the germline J gene. V usage is TRBV19 and J usage is TRBJ1-5, with D perhaps TRBD1 (6 bases). CDR1 and CDR2 (germline): LNHDA, SQIVND (reference sequence). The CDR3 has 15 amino acids. Trimming took 7 bases from V and 3 from J, leaving 16 bases between them. Incomplete CDR3 DNA: TGTGCCAGTAACAGGGCCCATCCTATCAATCAGCCC. Translation: CASNRAHPINQP. The entire CDR3 reads CASNRAHPINQPQHF.

In regard to this clone: The CDR3 goes on 3 residues after the read ends, and that part is filled in from the germline J gene. The chain links TRBV4-1 to TRBJ2-7; D is unresolved. CDR3 length: 14 amino acids. CDR1 and CDR2 (germline): MGHRA, YSYEKL. Trimming took 0 bases from V and 4 from J, leaving 10 bases between them. The CDR3 protein is CASSQDFRLYEQYF. The CDR3 DNA, read in part, is TGCGCCAGCAGCCAAGATTTTCGGTTATACGAG.

Concerning this clone itself: The CDR3 end is not reached by the read, which stops 3 residues before it; the germline J gene fills it in. This sequence joins TRBV7-2 and TRBJ2-3; 10 bases map to TRBD1. Germline lookup yields CDR1 SGHTA and CDR2 FQGNSA. The length of the CDR3 is 15 residues. CDR3 sequence: CASSWGTGVRETQYF. Incomplete CDR3 DNA: TGTGCCAGCAGCTGGGGGACAGGGGTTAGGGAGACG.

As to this clone: The read ends 3 residues before the CDR3 terminus; that terminus is restored from the germline J gene. This sample includes further DNA sequences coding for the same CDR3. V is TRBV7-9 and J is TRBJ1-1; D might be TRBD1 (6 bases). From germline, CDR1 is SEHNR and CDR2 FQNEAQ (reference sequence). The CDR3 spans 14 residues. The CDR3 sequence: CASSLGQIQETAFF. CDR3 DNA, as far as it was read: TGTGCCAGCAGCCTCGGACAGATCCAAGAGACC.

A remark on this clone: The CDR3 goes on 3 residues after the read ends, and that part is filled in from the germline J gene. V usage is TRBV14 and J usage is TRBJ1-6; 11 bases align to TRBD1. V lost 3 bases, J lost 9 bases, and 4 bases stayed unmatched. The CDR3 totals 15 residues. CDR1 is SGHDN, CDR2 FVKESK, per germline. The covered CDR3 bases are TGTGCCAGCAGCCACTCCGGGACAGGGGGTTCACCC. Translation gives CASSHSGTGGSP. The CDR3 as a whole reads CASSHSGTGGSPLHF.

A word on this clone: The read terminates 3 residues before the CDR3 end, so the remaining end is supplied by the germline J gene. The chain combines TRBV9 with TRBJ2-3; D is perhaps TRBD2 (6 bases). V was pared by 0 bases and J by 0 bases, with 8 bases between. Germline V gives CDR1 SGDLS, CDR2 YYNGEE. The CDR3 extends over 15 amino acids. The CDR3 reads CASSVEGLSTDTQYF. CDR3 bases read: TGTGCCAGCAGCGTAGAGGGACTTAGCACAGATACG. The complete variable domain, with remaining parts taken from reference TRBV9 and TRBJ2-3, reads DSGVTQTPKHLITATGQRVTLRCSPRSGDLSVYWYQQSLDQGLQFLIQYYNGEERAKGNILERFSAQQFPDLHSELNLSSLELGDSALYFCASSVEGLSTDTQYFGPGTRLTVL.

In terms of frequency, this clone is medium-sized. The read comes to an end 3 residues before the CDR3 does, leaving the germline J gene to fill in the end. The rearrangement uses TRBV7-2 and TRBJ2-5; D not certain. Germline V gene data show CDR1 as SGHTA and CDR2 as FQGNSA. CDR3 size: 13 residues. Trimming shortened V by 2 bases and J by 2 bases, and 6 bases separated the two germline ends. The CDR3 spells CASSLYIQETQYF. The sequenced part of the CDR3 DNA is TGTGCCAGCAGCTTATACATTCAAGAGACC.